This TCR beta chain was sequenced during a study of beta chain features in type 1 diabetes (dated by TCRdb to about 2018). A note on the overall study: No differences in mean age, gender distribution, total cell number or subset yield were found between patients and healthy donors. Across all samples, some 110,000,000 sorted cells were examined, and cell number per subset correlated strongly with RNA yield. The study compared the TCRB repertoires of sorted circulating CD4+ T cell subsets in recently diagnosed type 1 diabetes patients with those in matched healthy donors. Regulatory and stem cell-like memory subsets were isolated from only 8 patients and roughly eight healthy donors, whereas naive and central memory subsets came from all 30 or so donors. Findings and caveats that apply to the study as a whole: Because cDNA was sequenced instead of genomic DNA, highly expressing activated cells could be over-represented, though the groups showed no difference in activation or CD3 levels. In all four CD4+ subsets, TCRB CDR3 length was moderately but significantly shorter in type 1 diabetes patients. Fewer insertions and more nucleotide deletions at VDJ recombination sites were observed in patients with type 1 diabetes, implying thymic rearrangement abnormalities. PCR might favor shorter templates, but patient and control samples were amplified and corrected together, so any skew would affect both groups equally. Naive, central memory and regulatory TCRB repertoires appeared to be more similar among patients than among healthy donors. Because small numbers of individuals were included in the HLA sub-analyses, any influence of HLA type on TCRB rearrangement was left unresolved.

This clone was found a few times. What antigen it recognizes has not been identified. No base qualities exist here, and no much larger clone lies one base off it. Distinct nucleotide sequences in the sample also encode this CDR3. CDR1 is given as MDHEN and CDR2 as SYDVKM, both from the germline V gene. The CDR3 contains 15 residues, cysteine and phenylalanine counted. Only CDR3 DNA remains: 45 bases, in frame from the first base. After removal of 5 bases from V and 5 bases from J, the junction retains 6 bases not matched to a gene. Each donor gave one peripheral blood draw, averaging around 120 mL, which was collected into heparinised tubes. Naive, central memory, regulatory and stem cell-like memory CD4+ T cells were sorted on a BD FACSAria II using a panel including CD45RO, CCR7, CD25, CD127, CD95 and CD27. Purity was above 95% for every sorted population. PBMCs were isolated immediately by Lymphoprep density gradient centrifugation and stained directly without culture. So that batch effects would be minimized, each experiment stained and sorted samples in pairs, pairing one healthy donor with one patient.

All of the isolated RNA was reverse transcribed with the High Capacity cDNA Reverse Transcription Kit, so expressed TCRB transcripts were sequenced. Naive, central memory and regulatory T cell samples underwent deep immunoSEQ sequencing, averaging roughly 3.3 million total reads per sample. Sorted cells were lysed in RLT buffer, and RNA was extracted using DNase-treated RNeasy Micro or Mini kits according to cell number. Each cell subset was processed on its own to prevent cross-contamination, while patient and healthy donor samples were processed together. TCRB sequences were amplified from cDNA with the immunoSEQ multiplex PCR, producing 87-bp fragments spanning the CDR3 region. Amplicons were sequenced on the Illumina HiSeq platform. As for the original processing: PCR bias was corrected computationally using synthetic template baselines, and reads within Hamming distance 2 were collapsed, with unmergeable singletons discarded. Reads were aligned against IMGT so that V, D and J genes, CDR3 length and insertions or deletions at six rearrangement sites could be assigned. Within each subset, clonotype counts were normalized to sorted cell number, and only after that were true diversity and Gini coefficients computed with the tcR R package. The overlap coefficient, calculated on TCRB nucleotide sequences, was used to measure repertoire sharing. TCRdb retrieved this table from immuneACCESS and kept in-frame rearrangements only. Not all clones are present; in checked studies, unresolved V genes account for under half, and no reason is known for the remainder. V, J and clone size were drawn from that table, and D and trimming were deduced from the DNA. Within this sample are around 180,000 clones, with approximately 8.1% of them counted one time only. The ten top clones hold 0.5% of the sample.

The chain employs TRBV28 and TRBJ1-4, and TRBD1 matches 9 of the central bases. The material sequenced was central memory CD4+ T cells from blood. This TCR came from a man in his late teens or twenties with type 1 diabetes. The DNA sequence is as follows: TGTGCCAGCAGTCCCTGGGACAGGGCGAATGAAAAACTGTTTTTT. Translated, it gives CASSPWDRANEKLFF.